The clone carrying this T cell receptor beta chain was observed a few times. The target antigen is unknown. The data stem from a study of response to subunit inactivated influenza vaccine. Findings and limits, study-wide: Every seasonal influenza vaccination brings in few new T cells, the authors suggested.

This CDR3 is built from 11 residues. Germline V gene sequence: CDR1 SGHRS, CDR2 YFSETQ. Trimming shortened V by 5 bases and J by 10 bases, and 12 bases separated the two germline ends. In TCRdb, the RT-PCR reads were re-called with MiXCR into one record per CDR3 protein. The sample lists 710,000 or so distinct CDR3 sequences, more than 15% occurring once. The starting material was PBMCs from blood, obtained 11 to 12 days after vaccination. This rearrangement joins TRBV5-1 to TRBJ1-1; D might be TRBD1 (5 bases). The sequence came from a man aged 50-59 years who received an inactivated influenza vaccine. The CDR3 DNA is TGCGCCAGCAGGGAAGAAACAGGAGCTTTCTTT. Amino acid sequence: CASREETGAFF.